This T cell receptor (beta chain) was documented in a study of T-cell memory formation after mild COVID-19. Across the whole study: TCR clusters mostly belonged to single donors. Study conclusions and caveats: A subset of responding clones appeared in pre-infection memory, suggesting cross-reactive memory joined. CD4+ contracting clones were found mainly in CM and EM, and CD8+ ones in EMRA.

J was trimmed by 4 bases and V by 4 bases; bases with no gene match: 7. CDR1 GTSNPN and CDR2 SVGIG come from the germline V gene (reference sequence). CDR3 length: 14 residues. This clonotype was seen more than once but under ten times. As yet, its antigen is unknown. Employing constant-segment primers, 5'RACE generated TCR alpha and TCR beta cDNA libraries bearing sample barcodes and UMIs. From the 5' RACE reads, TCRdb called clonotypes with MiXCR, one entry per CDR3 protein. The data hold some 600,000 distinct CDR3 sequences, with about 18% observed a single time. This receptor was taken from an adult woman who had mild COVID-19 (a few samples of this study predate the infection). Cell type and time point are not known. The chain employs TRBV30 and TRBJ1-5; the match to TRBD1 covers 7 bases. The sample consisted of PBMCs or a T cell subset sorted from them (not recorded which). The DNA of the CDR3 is TGTGCCTGGAAACCGAGACAGGGAAATCAGCCCCAGCATTTT. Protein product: CAWKPRQGNQPQHF.